This T cell receptor (beta chain) was observed in a study of breast tumors, draining lymph nodes, adjacent tissues. TCRdb analysed the multiplex PCR reads with MiXCR anew, one entry per CDR3 protein. The sample holds 47,000 or so distinct CDR3 sequences, under 30% seen once. The V gene's germline CDR1 is SNHLY and CDR2 FYNNEI. Trimming pared 10 bases from V and 1 base from J, leaving 9 bases between. The length of the CDR3 is 12 residues. Whole-study findings and limits: Data only fit, rather than demonstrated, lymph node origin of most tumor T cells. Tumor repertoires ranked between lymph nodes and nontumor tissue in diversity, with V and J gene preferences. Compared with basal-like, luminal-like tumors shared significantly more repertoire with nontumor tissue.

In regard to this clonotype: The antigen remains unidentified.

V and J are TRBV2 and TRBJ2-3; D is uncertain. The receptor was isolated from a female donor with breast cancer. Some clones in this sample may be carry-over from other donors' samples. The source material was breast tumor tissue. Here the CDR3 DNA reads TGTGCCACCTCGGTCCGCACAGATACGCAGTATTTT. Amino acid sequence: CATSVRTDTQYF.